This passage covers 30 T cell receptor beta chains from one sample sequenced in a study of naive and memory T cell subsets. Both TRBC1 and TRBC2 were covered by a beta constant-region primer of two equimolar oligonucleotides. The ligated cDNA underwent four PCR rounds using SP2 and nested alpha and beta constant-region primers. TCRdb reanalysed the UMI-ligation and nested PCR reads using MiXCR and keeps one entry per CDR3 protein. The data show about 120,000 distinct CDR3 sequences, roughly 36% seen once. Sequencing was done on a sample of central memory CD4+ T cells from blood. Source of these receptors: a human donor in good health.

This clonotype has at least ten counts. The genes are TRBV24-1 and TRBJ1-2, with a possible D match to TRBD1 (6 bases). This CDR3 is 17 amino acids long. Germline V CDR1 and CDR2: KGHDR, SFDVKD. V was pared by 1 base and J by 3 bases, with 17 bases between. The CDR3 nucleotides are TGTGCCACCAGTGATTTTGGTGGGGGCGCAGGTGACTATGGCTACACCTTC. Its translation is CATSDFGGGAGDYGYTF.

This sequence joins TRBV7-2 and TRBJ2-2; possibly TRBD1 or TRBD2 for D (5 bases each). CDR3 length: 16 amino acids. Looked up from germline, CDR1 is SGHTA and CDR2 is FQGNSA. Trimming removed 1 base at V and 2 bases at J, with 11 bases between. CDR3 amino acids: CASSLGSGTNTGELFF. CDR3 bases: TGTGCCAGCAGCTTAGGGTCCGGGACCAACACCGGGGAGCTGTTTTTT.

This clonotype appeared a few times. One junction end disagrees with the germline gene, perhaps due to a read error. DNA for the CDR3: TGTGCCAGTAGTAGGGGACAGGCCTATAATGAGCAGTTCTTC. The encoded protein is CASSRGQAYNEQFF. V gene TRBV19 combines with J gene TRBJ2-1, with 8 bases that match TRBD1. Germline CDR1 is LNHDA and CDR2 is SQIVND (reference sequence). The CDR3 sequence is 14 residues long.

This clonotype has more than one count but fewer than ten. The rearrangement joins TRBV3-1 to TRBJ2-1; 7 nucleotides align to TRBD1. The CDR3 runs to 14 residues. Germline V CDR1 and CDR2: LGHDT, YNNKEL (reference sequence). V lost 2 bases and J lost 6; bases outside the gene matches: 4. The CDR3: CASSQQQGSNEQFF. The CDR3 DNA sequence: TGTGCCAGCAGCCAACAACAGGGGAGCAATGAGCAGTTCTTC.

This chain uses TRBV15 with TRBJ2-5, with unresolved D. Germline CDR1 reads LNHNV; CDR2 reads YYDKDF (reference sequence). V was pared by 0 bases and J by 1 base, with 6 bases between. This CDR3 contains 14 residues. The CDR3 bases are TGTGCCACCAGCAGAGATAGGGCCCAAGAGACCCAGTACTTC. Its translation: CATSRDRAQETQYF.

Comment on this clonotype: An end of the junction differs from the germline gene, which may be a read error. The gene calls are TRBV15 and TRBJ2-3; unclear D gene. The CDR3 has 16 residues. Germline CDR1 reads LNHNV; CDR2 reads YYDKDF (reference sequence). For the CDR3, the DNA is TGTGCCACCAGCGGAGATTACCCCACTAAGGCAGATACGCAGTATTTT. Its translation is CATSGDYPTKADTQYF.

This clonotype was seen at least ten times. The V and J genes are TRBV29-1 and TRBJ2-7; D ambiguous. Germline V gene sequence: CDR1 SQVTM, CDR2 ANQGSEA. The CDR3 is made up of 14 amino acids. The V end was cut by 1 base, the J end by 9 bases, with 19 bases between. The CDR3 spells CSVEVREAPGWQYF. The CDR3 DNA reads TGCAGCGTTGAAGTCCGCGAGGCGCCCGGATGGCAGTACTTC.

The chain carries TRBV2 and TRBJ1-5, with TRBD1 matching over 8 bases. The CDR3 is made up of 14 amino acids. Germline CDR1 reads SNHLY; CDR2 reads FYNNEI. V lost 3 bases, J lost 4 bases, and 2 bases stayed unmatched. The CDR3 DNA is TGTGCCAGCAGTGACAGACAGGGGAATCAGCCCCAGCATTTT. It translates to CASSDRQGNQPQHF. The variable domain in full, with the rest retrieved from reference TRBV2 and TRBJ1-5, is EPEVTQTPSHQVTQMGQEVILRCVPISNHLYFYWYRQILGQKVEFLVSFYNNEISEKSEIFDDQFSVERPDGSNFTLKIRSTKLEDSAMYFCASSDRQGNQPQHFGDGTRLSIL.

This clonotype showed up just a few times. This chain uses TRBV20-1 with TRBJ2-2; 9 bases map to TRBD2. The germline gives CDR1 DFQATT, CDR2 SNEGSKA (reference sequence). CDR3 length equals 16 residues. V lost 2 bases and J lost 4; bases outside the gene matches: 8. The CDR3 DNA reads TGCAGTGCTAGATCAATAGCGGGAGAACCCACCGGGGAGCTGTTTTTT. Residues: CSARSIAGEPTGELFF.

This clonotype was counted many times. This sequence joins TRBV10-3 and TRBJ1-1; D uncertain. Germline V gives CDR1 ENHRY, CDR2 SYGVKD. There are 12 residues in the CDR3. V shed 7 bases and J shed 7 bases, with 13 bases lying between them. The CDR3 loop is CAINAGAGEAFF. The CDR3 coding sequence is TGTGCCATCAATGCGGGTGCTGGTGAAGCTTTCTTT.

The CDR3 protein is CASSLTGAETEAFF. The CDR3 bases are TGTGCCAGCAGTTTAACGGGTGCGGAGACTGAAGCTTTCTTT. The genes are TRBV28 and TRBJ1-1; D gene unclear. Germline values: CDR1 MDHEN, CDR2 SYDVKM. V lost 2 bases to trimming and J lost 5 bases, with 12 bases between them. The CDR3 covers 14 residues.

The CDR3 DNA reads TGCGCCAGCAGCTTGTTCGGAGCAGGGGACTATGGCTACACCTTC. Amino acids: CASSLFGAGDYGYTF. The chain is built from TRBV5-1 and TRBJ1-2, with TRBD1 as a possible D gene (6 bases). There are 15 residues in the CDR3. From germline, CDR1 is SGHRS and CDR2 YFSETQ. V dropped 1 base and J dropped 3 bases, with 13 bases sitting between them.

This chain uses TRBV6-1 with TRBJ1-5; TRBD1 matches 9 bases. J was trimmed by 0 bases and V by 7 bases; bases with no gene match: 7. The CDR3 has 16 amino acids. The germline V gene encodes CDR1 MNHNS and CDR2 SASEGT. CDR3 region: CASKPGQGSSNQPQHF. The CDR3 DNA sequence: TGTGCCAGCAAGCCCGGACAGGGGAGTAGCAATCAGCCCCAGCATTTT.

V gene TRBV7-3 combines with J gene TRBJ2-3; a possible D gene is TRBD1 (6 bases). V was shortened by 5 bases and J by 6 bases, with 15 bases between the two germline ends. CDR3 size: 14 residues. Germline V lookup: CDR1 SGHTA, CDR2 FQGTGA. The CDR3 DNA is TGTGCCAGCAGCCCACTGACAGGAGGTGATACGCAGTATTTT. Protein: CASSPLTGGDTQYF.

V gene TRBV10-3 combines with J gene TRBJ2-3, with 9 bases identical to TRBD2. Germline CDR1 and CDR2: ENHRY and SYGVKD. CDR3 length equals 15 residues. After removal of 10 bases from V and 5 bases from J, the junction contained 13 bases not matched to a gene. The DNA of the CDR3 is TGTGCCACTCAGGAATTCGGACTAGCGCAAGATACGCAGTATTTT. Translation gives CATQEFGLAQDTQYF.

The chain uses TRBV28 and TRBJ2-1, with D possibly being TRBD1 (5 bases). The CDR3 extends over 15 amino acids. Trimming took off 2 bases at V and 9 bases at J, with 17 bases between the two ends. Looked up from germline, CDR1 is MDHEN and CDR2 is SYDVKM. The CDR3 DNA reads as TGTGCCAGCAGTTTAACCCCAACAGGTCGGGCTGAGCAGTTCTTC. This sequence encodes CASSLTPTGRAEQFF.

This clonotype was found a few times. The chain is built from TRBV20-1 and TRBJ2-3, with TRBD2 matching over 11 bases. Germline loops: CDR1 DFQATT, CDR2 SNEGSKA (reference sequence). The CDR3 extends over 17 amino acids. The trim removed 0 bases at V and 3 bases at J, leaving 8 bases unmatched. The CDR3 nucleotides read TGCAGTGCTAGAGATAAACGGGGACTAGCGGTGACAGATACGCAGTATTTT. Translating it yields CSARDKRGLAVTDTQYF.

The chain links TRBV7-8 to TRBJ2-1, with a tentative D call TRBD2 (5 bases). Between the trimmed V and J ends, which lost 1 base and 7 bases, there was a span of 11 bases. The CDR3 has 14 residues. Germline V gene lookup returns CDR1 SGHVS and CDR2 FQNEAQ. This CDR3 reads CASSLVRGPNEQFF. The CDR3 DNA reads as TGTGCCAGCAGCTTAGTGAGAGGGCCTAATGAGCAGTTCTTC.

This clonotype came up a few times. The chain joins TRBV7-6 to TRBJ2-7, with a possible D match to TRBD1 (7 bases). The CDR3 runs to 12 residues. V was trimmed by 3 bases and J by 9 bases, leaving 12 bases between them. CDR1 and CDR2 from the germline V gene are SGHVS and FNYEAQ. CDR3 bases: TGTGCCAGCAGCTTTCAGGGGGGCAGGCAGTACTTC. Encoded protein: CASSFQGGRQYF.

The V and J genes are TRBV7-2 and TRBJ1-1; 7 positions agree with TRBD1. Germline V gene sequence: CDR1 SGHTA, CDR2 FQGNSA. The CDR3 loop spans 14 amino acids. Germline trimming cut 3 bases from V and 8 bases from J; bases unmatched to any gene: 9. CDR3 amino acids: CASSFSGDSLEAFF. The CDR3 DNA reads as TGTGCCAGCAGCTTTTCCGGGGACAGCCTCGAAGCTTTCTTT.

The V gene is TRBV14, the J gene TRBJ2-7, with 12 bases identical to TRBD2. CDR1 and CDR2 from the germline V gene are SGHDN and FVKESK. V shed 2 bases, J shed 7 bases, and the junction held 6 bases outside the gene matches. This CDR3 is 15 amino acids long. The CDR3 loop is CASSQRLAGAGEQYF. The CDR3 DNA reads TGTGCCAGCAGCCAAAGACTAGCGGGAGCGGGGGAGCAGTACTTC. The complete variable domain, with remaining parts taken from reference TRBV14 and TRBJ2-7, reads EAGVTQFPSHSVIEKGQTVTLRCDPISGHDNLYWYRRVMGKEIKFLLHFVKESKQDESGMPNNRFLAERTGGTYSTLKVQPAELEDSGVYFCASSQRLAGAGEQYFGPGTRLTVT.

This clonotype has more than one count but fewer than ten. The rearrangement uses TRBV12-3 or TRBV12-4 and TRBJ2-2; TRBD1 might be the D (6 bases). The CDR3 sequence is 14 residues long. Deletions cut 3 bases from V and 6 bases from J, with 11 bases between. DNA for the CDR3: TGTGCCAGCAGTTTGGTACAGGGTGCCGGGGAGCTGTTTTTT. Its translation is CASSLVQGAGELFF.

The chain employs TRBV5-5 and TRBJ2-4; 8 positions agree with TRBD2. The V gene's germline CDR1 is SGHKS and CDR2 YYEKEE (reference sequence). CDR3 size: 15 residues. The trim removed 4 bases at V and 9 bases at J, leaving 12 bases unmatched. The CDR3 spells CASSGGNSGIVIQYF. DNA of the CDR3: TGTGCCAGCAGCGGGGGTAATAGCGGGATAGTCATTCAGTACTTC. Filled out from reference TRBV5-5 and TRBJ2-4, the complete variable domain reads DAGVTQSPTHLIKTRGQQVTLRCSPISGHKSVSWYQQVLGQGPQFIFQYYEKEERGRGNFPDRFSARQFPNYSSELNVNALLLGDSALYLCASSGGNSGIVIQYFGAGTRLSVL.

The chain carries TRBV6-5 and TRBJ2-3, with 11 bases lining up with TRBD1. Germline assignment: CDR1 MNHEY and CDR2 SVGAGI. V gave up 6 bases and J gave up 4 bases; unmatched junction bases: 3. This CDR3 contains 14 residues. CDR3 sequence (DNA): TGTGCCAGCAGGGACAGGGGGCTTGCAGATACGCAGTATTTT. Its translation is CASRDRGLADTQYF.

The rearrangement joins TRBV6-5 to TRBJ2-1, with 9 bases identical to TRBD1. CDR1 is MNHEY, CDR2 SVGAGI, per germline. This CDR3 is 15 amino acids long. V shed 5 bases and J 4 bases; nucleotides not matched to a gene: 6. DNA for the CDR3: TGTGCCAGCAGTGCCTCCGGGACAGGGTACAATGAGCAGTTCTTC. Its translation is CASSASGTGYNEQFF.

V and J are TRBV4-3 and TRBJ2-7, with D perhaps matching TRBD2 (5 bases). V lost 0 bases and J lost 3, with 15 bases in between. This CDR3 region has 16 residues. Germline-derived CDR1 and CDR2 are LGHNA and YSLEER. The CDR3 loop is CASSQETRVELYEQYF. CDR3 bases: TGCGCCAGCAGCCAAGAAACGAGGGTCGAACTCTACGAGCAGTACTTC.

The chain recombines TRBV20-1 with TRBJ2-5, with 7 bases identical to TRBD1. Unmatched junction bases numbered 7, after V lost 5 bases and J lost 4 bases. Germline CDR1 and CDR2: DFQATT and SNEGSKA (reference sequence). This CDR3 is built from 13 residues. The CDR3 sequence: CSAPRQGGETQYF. CDR3 DNA: TGCAGTGCTCCGCGACAGGGTGGAGAGACCCAGTACTTC.

This clonotype was observed a handful of times. V is TRBV2 and J is TRBJ2-3; TRBD2 aligns across 9 bases. The trim removed 4 bases at V and 6 bases at J, leaving 5 bases unmatched. The CDR3 spans 14 residues. Germline values: CDR1 SNHLY, CDR2 FYNNEI. This chain's CDR3 is CASSATSGRDTQYF. CDR3 coding DNA: TGTGCCAGCAGTGCTACGAGCGGGAGGGATACGCAGTATTTT.

This clonotype was counted between two and nine times. The chain carries TRBV29-1 and TRBJ1-4; no clear D gene. This CDR3 contains 12 residues. Germline V gene sequence: CDR1 SQVTM, CDR2 ANQGSEA. V dropped 4 bases and J dropped 8 bases, with 11 bases sitting between them. Here the CDR3 reads CSVGRIGEKLFF. The CDR3 DNA reads as TGCAGCGTTGGCCGGATTGGGGAAAAACTGTTTTTT.

This rearrangement joins TRBV6-5 to TRBJ1-3; 7 nucleotides match TRBD1. CDR3 length: 15 amino acids. Germline lookup yields CDR1 MNHEY and CDR2 SVGAGI. V lost 6 bases to trimming and J lost 0 bases; unmatched junction nucleotides: 5. For the CDR3, the DNA is TGTGCCAGCAGGTCGACAGGGTTCTCTGGAAACACCATATATTTT. The encoded protein is CASRSTGFSGNTIYF.